Listed here are 17 T cell receptor beta chains from one sample, sequenced in a study of control samples from healthy donors and cancer patients. Sequenced by immunoSEQ multiplex PCR; TCRdb stores in-frame clones only, minus some. Of about 410,000 clones in the sample, 75% to 95% were seen once. What was sequenced was PBMCs. The receptor set was obtained from a middle-aged man with head and neck cancer.

This clone was counted only a few times. This rearrangement joins TRBV7-8 to TRBJ2-7; TRBD2 agrees at 12 bases. This CDR3 is built from 15 residues. CDR1 is SGHVS, CDR2 FQNEAQ, per germline. V dropped 6 bases and J dropped 4; count of bases not matched to a gene: 7. Written as DNA, the CDR3 is TGTGCCAGCAGTGCTACTAGCGGGAGGAGATACGAGCAGTACTTC. It encodes CASSATSGRRYEQYF.

The chain links TRBV5-6 to TRBJ2-7; D call uncertain. V lost 0 bases, J lost 6 bases, and 7 bases lay in between. The CDR3 loop spans 12 amino acids. Germline V lookup: CDR1 SGHDT, CDR2 YYEEEE. The CDR3 spells CASSLAHGEQYF. For the CDR3, the DNA is TGTGCCAGCAGCTTGGCACATGGCGAGCAGTACTTC. The entire variable domain, with the rest obtained from reference TRBV5-6 and TRBJ2-7, is as follows: DAGVTQSPTHLIKTRGQQVTLRCSPKSGHDTVSWYQQALGQGPQFIFQYYEEEERQRGNFPDRFSGHQFPNYSSELNVNALLLGDSALYLCASSLAHGEQYFGPGTRLTVT.

The genes are TRBV7-9 and TRBJ1-2; no definite D call. The CDR3 is 14 residues long. Germline CDR1 reads SEHNR; CDR2 reads FQNEAQ (reference sequence). Between the trimmed V and J ends, which lost 1 base and 4 bases, there was a span of 10 bases. CDR3: CASSLGAAAYGYTF. DNA of the CDR3: TGTGCCAGCAGCTTAGGGGCGGCTGCCTATGGCTACACCTTC.

The J gene is TRBJ1-2, the V gene TRBV6-5, with 7 bases matching TRBD1. This CDR3 spans 14 amino acids. Germline V gene lookup returns CDR1 MNHEY and CDR2 SVGAGI. V trimming: 2 bases; J trimming: 4 bases; junction bases outside the gene matches: 4. The CDR3 region has the DNA TGTGCCAGCAGTTACAGGGGGCGCTTCTATGGCTACACCTTC. It codes for CASSYRGRFYGYTF.

The chain carries TRBV6-2 or TRBV6-3 and TRBJ2-4; D not certain. The V end was cut by 2 bases, the J end by 0 bases, with 11 bases between. This CDR3 contains 16 residues. The germline gives CDR1 MNHEY, CDR2 SVGEGT. The CDR3 region has the DNA TGTGCCAGCAGTTACGGTCATACCCAAGCCAAAAACATTCAGTACTTC. Protein sequence: CASSYGHTQAKNIQYF.

The CDR3 DNA sequence: TGTGCCATCAGTGGAGGGGAGATCAGCTACGAGCAGTACTTC. This codes for CAISGGEISYEQYF. The rearrangement joins TRBV10-3 to TRBJ2-7; D might be TRBD1 or TRBD2, each matching 5 bases. This CDR3 is 14 amino acids long. Germline V gene lookup returns CDR1 ENHRY and CDR2 SYGVKD. V lost 4 bases to trimming and J lost 3 bases, with 13 bases between them.

V gene TRBV5-4 combines with J gene TRBJ2-3; D is unclear. V lost 0 bases and J 1 base, leaving 15 bases between the germline ends. In germline, CDR1 is SGHNT, CDR2 YYREEE (reference sequence). This CDR3 is 17 amino acids long. CDR3 sequence reads: CASSLGINVFGTDTQYF. In DNA, the CDR3 is TGTGCCAGCAGCTTGGGGATAAACGTATTTGGCACAGATACGCAGTATTTT. Supplemented by reference TRBV5-4 and TRBJ2-3, the full variable domain reads ETGVTQSPTHLIKTRGQQVTLRCSSQSGHNTVSWYQQALGQGPQFIFQYYREEENGRGNFPPRFSGLQFPNYSSELNVNALELDDSALYLCASSLGINVFGTDTQYFGPGTRLTVL.

The chain couples TRBV29-1 to TRBJ2-7, with 7 bases matching TRBD1. The CDR3 covers 12 residues. V shed 6 bases, J shed 5 bases, and the junction held 7 bases outside the gene matches. Per the germline V gene, CDR1 is SQVTM and CDR2 is ANQGSEA. The CDR3, as DNA: TGCAGCGTGTCCGGGACAGCCCACGAGCAGTACTTC. Protein product: CSVSGTAHEQYF.

V gene TRBV27 combines with J gene TRBJ2-7, with D tentatively TRBD1 (5 bases). This CDR3 comprises 16 residues. The germline V gene has CDR1 MNHEY and CDR2 SMNVEV (reference sequence). The ends were cut back, 6 bases at V and 3 bases at J, with 21 bases in the middle. CDR3 sequence (DNA): TGTGCCAGCAGACCGAAGGCGTCGGGTAGGGGCTACGAGCAGTACTTC. Translated: CASRPKASGRGYEQYF.

CDR3 nucleotide sequence: TGTGCCAGCAGCCGCCAGACAGGGAACACTGAAGCTTTCTTT. Protein sequence: CASSRQTGNTEAFF. This chain links TRBV11-2 with TRBJ1-1; D may be TRBD1 (6 bases). Trimming removed 5 bases from V and 1 base from J, with 11 bases in between. CDR3 length: 14 amino acids. Per germline, CDR1 SGHAT and CDR2 FQNNGV.

The CDR3 nucleotides read TGTGCCAGCAGTCCCCGGACGAGCAATCAGCCCCAGCATTTT. This codes for CASSPRTSNQPQHF. This chain joins TRBV5-8 and TRBJ1-5; D gene ambiguous. The CDR3 has 14 residues. CDR1 is SGHTS, CDR2 YDEGEE, per germline. V dropped 5 bases and J dropped 1 base, with 10 bases sitting between them.

CDR3 region: CASSYSDEQYF. The CDR3 nucleotides are TGTGCCAGCAGTTACTCTGACGAGCAGTACTTC. This chain joins TRBV6-6 and TRBJ2-7; no clear D. Trimming removed 0 bases from V and 5 bases from J, with 2 bases in between. The CDR3 loop spans 11 amino acids. Looked up from germline, CDR1 is MNHNY and CDR2 is SVGAGI (reference sequence).

J is TRBJ2-7 and V is TRBV6-5; D perhaps matches TRBD2 (5 bases). V was pared by 4 bases and J by 7 bases, with 20 bases between. Germline values: CDR1 MNHEY, CDR2 SVGAGI. The CDR3 length is 15 residues. CDR3 loop: CASSLRATGMGEQYF. The DNA of the CDR3 is TGTGCCAGCAGTTTAAGGGCGACGGGGATGGGGGAGCAGTACTTC.

The V gene is TRBV4-3, the J gene TRBJ2-2; TRBD1 aligns across 11 bases. The V and J ends lost 1 base and 6 bases, in that order; junction bases with no gene match: 4. The germline CDR1 and CDR2 sequences are LGHNA and YSLEER. This CDR3 region has 16 residues. CDR3 DNA sequence: TGCGCCAGCAGCCAAGCCGGGACAGGGGGTTCCGGGGAGCTGTTTTTT. Its protein is CASSQAGTGGSGELFF.

This chain joins TRBV4-3 and TRBJ2-3; D unclear. Trimming pared 4 bases from V and 2 bases from J, leaving 10 bases between. Germline V CDR1 and CDR2: LGHNA, YSLEER. This CDR3 has 14 amino acids. For the CDR3, the DNA is TGCGCCAGCAGCCTCCAACGGGCCACAGATACGCAGTATTTT. Protein product: CASSLQRATDTQYF.

The chain links TRBV11-3 to TRBJ2-3; D not certain. The germline V gene encodes CDR1 SGHNT and CDR2 YENEEA. Trimming removed 5 bases at V and 0 bases at J, with 9 bases between. The CDR3 is 14 residues long. For the CDR3, the DNA is TGTGCCAGCAGCCCTCGCTCTAGCACAGATACGCAGTATTTT. Translated, it gives CASSPRSSTDTQYF.

The chain joins TRBV12-3 or TRBV12-4 to TRBJ1-1; a possible D gene is TRBD1 (5 bases). This CDR3 comprises 11 residues. Trimming took off 5 bases at V and 10 bases at J, with 11 bases between the two ends. The DNA for the CDR3 is TGTGCCAGCAGTGGCAGGGCGATAGCTTTCTTT. It specifies CASSGRAIAFF.